This passage covers 10 T cell receptor beta chains from one sample sequenced in a study of blood T cell repertoires in COVID-19 (dated by TCRdb to the early 2020s). To prepare the library, the immunoSEQ multiplex PCR assay was applied. Imported from immuneACCESS, the table was reduced by TCRdb to in-frame sequences with V and J called. These copies leave out some clones; in studies compared against another copy, an unresolved V gene accounts for under half, and the cause of the remainder is not known. Counted in this sample were 45,000 to 55,000 clones; roughly nine tenths of them appeared once. The ten largest make up about 29% of the sample. Sample: peripheral blood. Every receptor here comes from a woman at least 80 years old with acute or convalescent COVID-19.

The V and J genes are TRBV27 and TRBJ2-3; D gene uncertain. Germline V gives CDR1 MNHEY, CDR2 SMNVEV (reference sequence). The CDR3 runs 13 residues. V was trimmed by 3 bases and J by 2 bases, leaving 6 bases between them. CDR3 sequence (DNA): TGTGCCAGCAGTTTTACACCCACAGATACGCAGTATTTT. Translated, it gives CASSFTPTDTQYF.

The V call is TRBV20-1, the J call TRBJ2-7; the match to TRBD2 covers 9 bases. The CDR3 is 11 residues long. V lost 5 bases, J lost 6 bases, and 2 bases stayed unmatched. Germline V gene lookup returns CDR1 DFQATT and CDR2 SNEGSKA (reference sequence). CDR3 in amino acids: CSARGGGEQYV. The CDR3 DNA reads as TGCAGTGCTCGCGGGGGGGGCGAGCAGTACGTC.

The rearrangement uses TRBV3-1 (or the pseudogene TRBV3-2) and TRBJ1-4; 9 bases are a match to TRBD1. Germline CDR1 is LGHDT and CDR2 is YNNKEL (reference sequence). The ends lost 3 bases at V and 5 bases at J; junction bases unmatched: 7. CDR3 length: 16 amino acids. The DNA for the CDR3 is TGTGCCAGCAGCCAGATCCACAGGGGGCAAAATGAAAAACTGTTTTTT. The encoded protein is CASSQIHRGQNEKLFF.

The V gene is TRBV5-1, the J gene TRBJ1-2; TRBD1 matches at 8 bases. In germline, CDR1 is SGHRS, CDR2 YFSETQ. This CDR3 region has 14 residues. The J segment lost 2 bases and the V segment lost 2 bases, leaving 2 bases of the junction unmatched. The CDR3 DNA reads TGCGCCAGCAGCTTCGGGGACAGGAACTATGGCTACACCTTC. As protein: CASSFGDRNYGYTF.

The CDR3 DNA reads as TGTGCCAGCAGCTTTGGAGCTGCTCCCGAGCAGTACTTC. This translates into CASSFGAAPEQYF. This chain joins TRBV13 and TRBJ2-7; D is uncertain. This CDR3 contains 13 residues. Germline values: CDR1 PRHDT, CDR2 FYEKMQ (reference sequence). V lost 3 bases and J lost 6, with 12 bases in between.

The CDR3 nucleotides read TGTGCCAGCAGCTTAGCGTTGGCAGGGGGGATCTATGGCTACACCTTC. Its translation: CASSLALAGGIYGYTF. This sequence joins TRBV7-8 and TRBJ1-2; 7 bases map to TRBD1. Trimming took 0 bases from V and 4 from J; bases not matched to a gene: 8. The CDR3 consists of 16 residues. Germline CDR1 and CDR2: SGHVS and FQNEAQ.

The chain links TRBV10-2 to TRBJ2-7; 13 nucleotides line up with TRBD2. Unmatched junction bases numbered 8, after V lost 6 bases and J lost 3 bases. The germline gives CDR1 WSHSY, CDR2 SAAADI. The length of the CDR3 is 16 residues. CDR3 coding DNA: TGCGCCAGCAGGCCAGGACTAGCGGGGGACTACTACGAGCAGTACTTC. Translated, it gives CASRPGLAGDYYEQYF.

V and J are TRBV6-5 and TRBJ2-2, with 8 nucleotides matching TRBD1. Germline assignment: CDR1 MNHEY and CDR2 SVGAGI. The V and J ends lost 1 base and 2 bases, in that order; junction bases with no gene match: 3. The length of the CDR3 is 16 residues. The CDR3 is CASSYWTGINTGELFF. The CDR3 nucleotides read TGTGCCAGCAGTTACTGGACAGGGATCAACACCGGGGAGCTGTTTTTT.

The V gene is TRBV14, the J gene TRBJ1-2; D gene uncertain. CDR1 and CDR2 (germline): SGHDN, FVKESK. V was pared by 2 bases and J by 7 bases, with 14 bases between. The CDR3 has 14 amino acids. Written as DNA, the CDR3 is TGTGCCAGCAGCCAACGAGGAACCGTAGGTGGCTACACCTTC. It codes for CASSQRGTVGGYTF.

The rearrangement uses TRBV28 and TRBJ1-2; D is unresolved. V was pared by 7 bases and J by 0 bases, with 9 bases between. The CDR3 has 13 residues. Germline V gene lookup returns CDR1 MDHEN and CDR2 SYDVKM. The CDR3 loop reads CASTEATNYGYTF. In nucleotides, the CDR3 is TGTGCCAGCACCGAGGCTACTAACTATGGCTACACCTTC.